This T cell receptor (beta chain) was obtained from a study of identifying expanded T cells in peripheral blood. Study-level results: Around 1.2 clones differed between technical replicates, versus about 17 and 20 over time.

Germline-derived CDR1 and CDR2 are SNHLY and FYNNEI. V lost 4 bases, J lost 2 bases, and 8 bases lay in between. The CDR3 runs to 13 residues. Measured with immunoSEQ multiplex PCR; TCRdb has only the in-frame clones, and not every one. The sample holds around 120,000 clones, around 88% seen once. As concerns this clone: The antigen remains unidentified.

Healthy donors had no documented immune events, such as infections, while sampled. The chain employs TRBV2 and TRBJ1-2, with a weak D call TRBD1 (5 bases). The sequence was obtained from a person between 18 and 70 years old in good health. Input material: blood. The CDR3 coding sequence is TGTGCCAGCAGTGGACAGCCGAACTATGGCTACACCTTC. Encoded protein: CASSGQPNYGYTF.